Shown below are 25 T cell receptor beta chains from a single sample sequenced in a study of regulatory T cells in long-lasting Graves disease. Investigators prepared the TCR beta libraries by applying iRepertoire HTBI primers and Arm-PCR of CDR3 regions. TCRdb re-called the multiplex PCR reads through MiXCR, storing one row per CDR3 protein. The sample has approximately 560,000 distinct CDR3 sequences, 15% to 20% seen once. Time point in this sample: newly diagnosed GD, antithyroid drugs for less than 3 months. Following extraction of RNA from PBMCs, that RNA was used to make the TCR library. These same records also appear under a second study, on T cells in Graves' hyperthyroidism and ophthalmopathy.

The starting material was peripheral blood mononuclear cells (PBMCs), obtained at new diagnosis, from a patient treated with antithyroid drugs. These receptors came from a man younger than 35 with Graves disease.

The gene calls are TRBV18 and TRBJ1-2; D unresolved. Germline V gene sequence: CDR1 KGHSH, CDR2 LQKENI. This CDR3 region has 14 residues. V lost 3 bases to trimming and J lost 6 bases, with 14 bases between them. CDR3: CASSPTAGEHGYTF. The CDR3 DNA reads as TGTGCCAGCTCACCCACTGCAGGTGAGCATGGCTACACCTTC.

The CDR3 DNA reads TGCAGCGTTGATGCAGGGCCTAACACCGGGGAGCTGTTTTTT. The encoded protein is CSVDAGPNTGELFF. V is TRBV29-1 and J is TRBJ2-2, with D possibly TRBD1 on 5 matching bases. Per germline, CDR1 SQVTM and CDR2 ANQGSEA. V dropped 3 bases and J dropped 2 bases, with 10 bases sitting between them. This CDR3 has 14 residues.

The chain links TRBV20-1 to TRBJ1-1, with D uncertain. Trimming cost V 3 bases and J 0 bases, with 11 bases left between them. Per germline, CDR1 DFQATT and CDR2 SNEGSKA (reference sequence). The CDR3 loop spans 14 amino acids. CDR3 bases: TGCAGTGCTAGTGCTGGAACCATGAACACTGAAGCTTTCTTT. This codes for CSASAGTMNTEAFF.

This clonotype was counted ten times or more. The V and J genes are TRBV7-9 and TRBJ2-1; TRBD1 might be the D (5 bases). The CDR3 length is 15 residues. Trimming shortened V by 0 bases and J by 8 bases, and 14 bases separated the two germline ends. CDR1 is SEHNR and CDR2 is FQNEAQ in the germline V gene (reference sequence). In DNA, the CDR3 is TGTGCCAGCAGCTTAGCACCAGGGTCGCCCCATGAGCAGTTCTTC. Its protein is CASSLAPGSPHEQFF.

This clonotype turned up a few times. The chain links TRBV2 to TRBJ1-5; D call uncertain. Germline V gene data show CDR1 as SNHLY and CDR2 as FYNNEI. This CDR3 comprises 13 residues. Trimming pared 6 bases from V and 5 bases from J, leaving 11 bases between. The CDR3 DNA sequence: TGTGCCAGCAGACCGGGTATGGATCAGCCCCAGCATTTT. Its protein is CASRPGMDQPQHF.

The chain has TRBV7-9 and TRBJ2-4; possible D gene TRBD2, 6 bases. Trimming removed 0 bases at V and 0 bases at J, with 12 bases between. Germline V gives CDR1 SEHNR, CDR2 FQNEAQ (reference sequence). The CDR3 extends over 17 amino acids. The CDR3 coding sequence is TGTGCCAGCAGCTTAGCGGTCGTAGCGGTAGCCAAAAACATTCAGTACTTC. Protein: CASSLAVVAVAKNIQYF.

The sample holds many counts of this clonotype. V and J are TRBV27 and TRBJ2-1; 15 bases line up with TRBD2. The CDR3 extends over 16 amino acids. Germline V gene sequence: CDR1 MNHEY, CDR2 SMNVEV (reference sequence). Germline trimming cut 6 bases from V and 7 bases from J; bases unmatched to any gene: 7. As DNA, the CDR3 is TGTGCCAGCAGGGGGACTAGCGGGAGGACCGGGAATGAGCAGTTCTTC. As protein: CASRGTSGRTGNEQFF.

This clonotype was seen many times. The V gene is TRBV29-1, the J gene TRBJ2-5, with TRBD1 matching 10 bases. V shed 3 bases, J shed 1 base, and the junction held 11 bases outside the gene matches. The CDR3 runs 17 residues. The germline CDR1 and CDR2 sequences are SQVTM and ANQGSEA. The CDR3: CSVDRRGDRGPQETQYF. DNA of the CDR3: TGCAGCGTTGATCGAAGAGGGGACAGGGGACCCCAAGAGACCCAGTACTTC.

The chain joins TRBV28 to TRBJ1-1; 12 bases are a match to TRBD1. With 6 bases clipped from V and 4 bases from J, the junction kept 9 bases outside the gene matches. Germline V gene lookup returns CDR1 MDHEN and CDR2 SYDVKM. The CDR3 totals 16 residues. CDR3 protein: CASSPRGDRGLTEAFF. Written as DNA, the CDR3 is TGTGCCAGCAGCCCAAGGGGGGACAGGGGGCTCACTGAAGCTTTCTTT.

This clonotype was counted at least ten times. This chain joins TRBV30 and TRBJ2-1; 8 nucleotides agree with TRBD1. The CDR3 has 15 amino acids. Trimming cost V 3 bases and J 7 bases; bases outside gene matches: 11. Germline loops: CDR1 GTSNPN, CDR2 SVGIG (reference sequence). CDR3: CAWRAEAGGWNEQFF. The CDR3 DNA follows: TGTGCCTGGAGGGCCGAGGCAGGGGGCTGGAATGAGCAGTTCTTC.

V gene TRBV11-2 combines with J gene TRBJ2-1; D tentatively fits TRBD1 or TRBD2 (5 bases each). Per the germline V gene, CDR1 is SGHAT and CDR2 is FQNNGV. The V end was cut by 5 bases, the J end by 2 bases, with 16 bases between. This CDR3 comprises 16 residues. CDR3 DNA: TGTGCCAGCAGCCAAGACGGGGACCCCGCCTACAATGAGCAGTTCTTC. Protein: CASSQDGDPAYNEQFF.

The CDR3 DNA is TGCAGTGCCACCGGGACTAGCGGGGAGAGTGCTTTCTTGGGAGGTACAGATACGCAGTATTTT. Residues: CSATGTSGESAFLGGTDTQYF. The chain has TRBV20-1 and TRBJ2-3, with 13 bases lining up with TRBD2. Unmatched junction bases numbered 24, after V lost 6 bases and J lost 3 bases. Germline V CDR1 and CDR2: DFQATT, SNEGSKA (reference sequence). CDR3 length: 21 residues.

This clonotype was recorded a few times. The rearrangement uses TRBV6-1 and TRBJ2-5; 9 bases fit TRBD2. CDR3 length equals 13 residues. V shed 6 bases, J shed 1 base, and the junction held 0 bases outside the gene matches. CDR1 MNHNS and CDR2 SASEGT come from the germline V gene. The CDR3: CASRREGQETQYF. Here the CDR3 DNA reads TGTGCCAGCAGGCGGGAGGGCCAAGAGACCCAGTACTTC.

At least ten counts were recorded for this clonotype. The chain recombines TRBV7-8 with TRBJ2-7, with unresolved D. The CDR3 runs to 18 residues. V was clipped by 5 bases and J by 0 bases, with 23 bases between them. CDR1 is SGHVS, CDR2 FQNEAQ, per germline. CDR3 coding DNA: TGTGCCAGCAGCCCTCAAAACCGAGTCGGGCAGTACTCCTACGAGCAGTACTTC. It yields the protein CASSPQNRVGQYSYEQYF.

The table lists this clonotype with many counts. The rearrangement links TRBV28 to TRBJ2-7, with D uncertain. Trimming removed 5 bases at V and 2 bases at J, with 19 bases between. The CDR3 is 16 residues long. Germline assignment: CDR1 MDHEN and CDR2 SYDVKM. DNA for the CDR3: TGTGCCAGCAGTCCGGGTGGCTTTCTCGATCCCTACGAGCAGTACTTC. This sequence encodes CASSPGGFLDPYEQYF.

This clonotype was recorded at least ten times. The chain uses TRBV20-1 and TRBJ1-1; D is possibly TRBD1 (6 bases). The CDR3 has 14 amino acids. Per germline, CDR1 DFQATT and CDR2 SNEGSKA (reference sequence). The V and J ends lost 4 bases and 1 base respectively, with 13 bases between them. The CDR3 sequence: CSAKEGGKNTEAFF. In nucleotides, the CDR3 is TGCAGTGCTAAGGAGGGGGGGAAGAACACTGAAGCTTTCTTT.

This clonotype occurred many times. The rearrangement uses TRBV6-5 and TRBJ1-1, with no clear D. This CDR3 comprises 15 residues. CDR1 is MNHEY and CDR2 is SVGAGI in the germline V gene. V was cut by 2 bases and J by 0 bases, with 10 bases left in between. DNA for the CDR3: TGTGCCAGCAGTTACCGGCAGAACATGAACACTGAAGCTTTCTTT. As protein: CASSYRQNMNTEAFF.

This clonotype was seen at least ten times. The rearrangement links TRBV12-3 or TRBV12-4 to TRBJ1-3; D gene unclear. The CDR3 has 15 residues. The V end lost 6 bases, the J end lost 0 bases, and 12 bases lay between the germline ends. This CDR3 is CASSRTKLSGNTIYF. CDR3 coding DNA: TGTGCCAGCAGCCGAACGAAACTCTCTGGAAACACCATATATTTT.

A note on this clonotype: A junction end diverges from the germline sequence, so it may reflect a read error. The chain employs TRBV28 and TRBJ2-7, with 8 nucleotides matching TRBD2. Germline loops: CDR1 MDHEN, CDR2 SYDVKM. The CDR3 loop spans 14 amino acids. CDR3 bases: TGCGCCTTCCAGGGGAGCGGGAGTACCTACGAGCAGTACTTC. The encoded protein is CAFQGSGSTYEQYF.

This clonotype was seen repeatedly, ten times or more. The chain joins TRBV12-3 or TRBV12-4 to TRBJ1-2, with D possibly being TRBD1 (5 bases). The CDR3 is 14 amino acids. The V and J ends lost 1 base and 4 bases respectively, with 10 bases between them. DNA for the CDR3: TGTGCCAGCAGTTTAGAGCGGGGGAGCTATGGCTACACCTTC. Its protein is CASSLERGSYGYTF.

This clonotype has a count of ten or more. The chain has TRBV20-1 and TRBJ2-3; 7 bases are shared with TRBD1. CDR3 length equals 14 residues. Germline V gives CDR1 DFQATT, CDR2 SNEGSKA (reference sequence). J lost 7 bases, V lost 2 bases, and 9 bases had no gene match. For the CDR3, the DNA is TGCAGTGCTAGACCTAGGGGGCTCCCAAATACGCAGTATTTT. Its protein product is CSARPRGLPNTQYF.

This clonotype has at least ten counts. The CDR3 region is CASRLGGASSYNEQFF. The CDR3 DNA sequence: TGCGCCAGCAGATTAGGAGGGGCGAGCTCCTACAATGAGCAGTTCTTC. The J gene is TRBJ2-1, the V gene TRBV5-1; perhaps TRBD2 as D (6 bases). CDR1 is SGHRS, CDR2 YFSETQ, per germline. Trimming removed 5 bases from V and 0 bases from J, with 15 bases in between. The CDR3 length is 16 residues.

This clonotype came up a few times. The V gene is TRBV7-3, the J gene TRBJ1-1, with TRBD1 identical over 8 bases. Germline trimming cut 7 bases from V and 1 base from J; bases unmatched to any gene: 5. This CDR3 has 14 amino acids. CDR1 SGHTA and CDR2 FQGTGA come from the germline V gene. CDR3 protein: CASKPGQGNTEAFF. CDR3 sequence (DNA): TGTGCCAGCAAGCCCGGACAGGGGAACACTGAAGCTTTCTTT.

CDR3 sequence: CASSQAGSPPGEQYF. The CDR3 coding sequence is TGTGCCAGCAGCCAAGCAGGAAGTCCCCCAGGAGAGCAGTACTTC. The rearrangement joins TRBV3-1 to TRBJ2-7; D uncertain. The CDR3 runs to 15 residues. CDR1 and CDR2 from the germline V gene are LGHDT and YNNKEL (reference sequence). V was clipped by 1 base and J by 7 bases, with 17 bases between them.

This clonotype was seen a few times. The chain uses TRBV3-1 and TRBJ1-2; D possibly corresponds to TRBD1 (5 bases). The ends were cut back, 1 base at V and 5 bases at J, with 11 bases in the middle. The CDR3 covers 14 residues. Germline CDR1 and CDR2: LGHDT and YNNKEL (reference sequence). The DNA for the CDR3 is TGTGCCAGCAGCCAAGCAGGGCGTGGGTATGGCTACACCTTC. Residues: CASSQAGRGYGYTF.